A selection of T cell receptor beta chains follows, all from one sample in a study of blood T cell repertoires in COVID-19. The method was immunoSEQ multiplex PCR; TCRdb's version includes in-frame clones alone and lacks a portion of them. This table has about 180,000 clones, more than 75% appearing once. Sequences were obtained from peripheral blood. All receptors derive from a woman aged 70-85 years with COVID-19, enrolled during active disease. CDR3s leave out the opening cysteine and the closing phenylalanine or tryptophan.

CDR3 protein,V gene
ASSSIARGEQF,TRBV2
ASSFREGNTEAF,TRBV5-1
ASSQTSGQETQY,TRBV3-1/TRBV3-2
ASSLAVTGTGVEKLF,TRBV11-3
ASSQSRANEKLF,TRBV3-1/TRBV3-2
ARSLGLAGEADIQY,TRBV5-3
ASILGQGRGTEAF,TRBV6-6
ASRHISKPYNEQF,TRBV3-1/TRBV3-2
ASGALQETQY,TRBV2
ASSAQGYGYT,TRBV27
ASSYSRGHEQY,TRBV6-5
ASSRAVSGRSGETQY,TRBV5-4
ANLYPTGGDGYT,TRBV6-5
ASSLFDRDGSPLH,TRBV27
ASTNRGPNEAF,TRBV19
ASSQDEGQRNEKLF,TRBV3-1/TRBV3-2
ASSEGLAGGTGEQY,TRBV2
ASSRQGVADTQY,TRBV7-3
ASSIGPGVSAGASWDEQF,TRBV19
ASSDSGSKSDTQY,TRBV6-4
ASSPGGGTDYYGYT,TRBV4-2
ASSPAGARDQPQH,TRBV3-1/TRBV3-2
ASSLEPNQPQH,TRBV5-1
ASRQGAGEQY,TRBV6-5
ASSIGGPGELF,TRBV19
ASSPQGAGRAYEQY,TRBV7-9
ASSDRDRSEAF,TRBV6-1
AWSIPGRMSPGLAGGPEF,TRBV30
AWTESGAYNEQF,TRBV30
ASSGQGYTEAF,TRBV2
ASSRAADTQY,TRBV3-1/TRBV3-2
ASSLLGRQGRAF,TRBV11-1
ASSKDRTSGGYT,TRBV2
ASSSRQGNTGELF,TRBV11-1
ASSDSRRDYPFWKNYEQY,TRBV6-4
ASSGYQGAATDTQY,TRBV5-5
ASSLWGLAGVLETQY,TRBV7-2